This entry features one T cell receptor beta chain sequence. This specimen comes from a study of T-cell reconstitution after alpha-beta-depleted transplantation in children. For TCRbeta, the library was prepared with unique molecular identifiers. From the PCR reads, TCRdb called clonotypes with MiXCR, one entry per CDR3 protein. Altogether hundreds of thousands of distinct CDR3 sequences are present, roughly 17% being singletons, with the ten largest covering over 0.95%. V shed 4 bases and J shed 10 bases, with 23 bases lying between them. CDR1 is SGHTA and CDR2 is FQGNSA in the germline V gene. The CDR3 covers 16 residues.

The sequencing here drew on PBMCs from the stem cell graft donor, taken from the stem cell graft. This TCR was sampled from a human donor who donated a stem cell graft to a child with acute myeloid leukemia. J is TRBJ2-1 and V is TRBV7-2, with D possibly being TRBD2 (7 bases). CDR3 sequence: CASSSLGGRGRWEQFF. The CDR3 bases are TGTGCCAGCAGCTCCCTTGGTGGGCGGGGGCGATGGGAGCAGTTCTTC.